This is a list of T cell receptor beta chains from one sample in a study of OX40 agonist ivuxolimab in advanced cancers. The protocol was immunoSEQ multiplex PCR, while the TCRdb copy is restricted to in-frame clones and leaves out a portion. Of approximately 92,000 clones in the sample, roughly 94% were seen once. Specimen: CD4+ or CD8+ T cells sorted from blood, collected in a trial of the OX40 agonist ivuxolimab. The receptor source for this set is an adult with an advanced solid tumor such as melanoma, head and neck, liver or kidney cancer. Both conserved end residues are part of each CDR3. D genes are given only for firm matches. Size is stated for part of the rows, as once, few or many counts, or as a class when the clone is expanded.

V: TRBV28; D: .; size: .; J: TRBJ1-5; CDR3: CASSSPSAEQPQHF; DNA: TGTGCCAGCAGTTCGCCATCTGCGGAACAGCCCCAGCATTTT
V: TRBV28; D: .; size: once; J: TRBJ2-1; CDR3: CASTLGWAGDEQFF; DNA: TGTGCCAGCACCCTCGGATGGGCCGGGGATGAGCAGTTCTTC
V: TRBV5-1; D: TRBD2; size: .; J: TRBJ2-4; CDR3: CASSPGSLAGGNIQYF; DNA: TGCGCCAGCAGCCCGGGGTCGCTAGCGGGAGGGAACATTCAGTACTTC
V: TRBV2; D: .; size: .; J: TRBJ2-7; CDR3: CASNYLGKGEFSYEQYF; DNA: TGTGCCAGCAACTACCTGGGTAAGGGGGAATTTTCCTACGAGCAGTACTTC
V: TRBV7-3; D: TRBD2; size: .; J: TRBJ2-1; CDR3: CASSRGTSEIGQNEQFF; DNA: TGTGCCAGCAGCCGCGGGACTAGCGAAATTGGGCAAAATGAGCAGTTCTTC
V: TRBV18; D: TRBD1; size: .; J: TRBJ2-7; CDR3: CASSRGQVGGEQYF; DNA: TGTGCCAGCTCCCGTGGACAGGTCGGAGGAGAGCAGTACTTC
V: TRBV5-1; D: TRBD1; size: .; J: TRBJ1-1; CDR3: CASSWKGAPGNTEAFF; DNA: TGCGCCAGCAGCTGGAAGGGGGCGCCGGGGAACACTGAAGCTTTCTTT
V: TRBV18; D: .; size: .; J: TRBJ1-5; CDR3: CASSPQGKVSNQPQHF; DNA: TGTGCCAGCTCACCCCAGGGGAAGGTTAGCAATCAGCCCCAGCATTTT
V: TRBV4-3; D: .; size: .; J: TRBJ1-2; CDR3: CASSQDRRYGYTF; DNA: TGCGCCAGCAGCCAAGACAGGAGATATGGCTACACCTTC
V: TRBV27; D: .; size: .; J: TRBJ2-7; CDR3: CASSLQGRAYEQYF; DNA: TGTGCCAGCAGTTTACAGGGAAGGGCTTACGAGCAGTACTTC
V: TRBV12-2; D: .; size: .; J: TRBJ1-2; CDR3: CASRLSLVDRPGGGYTF; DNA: TGTGCAAGTCGCTTAAGCTTGGTGGACAGGCCAGGTGGTGGCTACACCTTC
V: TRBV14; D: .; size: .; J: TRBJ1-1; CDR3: CASSQVRGRGTEAFF; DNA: TGTGCCAGCAGCCAAGTCCGGGGGAGGGGAACTGAAGCTTTCTTT
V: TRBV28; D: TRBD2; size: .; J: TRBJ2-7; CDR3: CASIRLAGLDEQYF; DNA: TGTGCCAGCATCCGACTAGCGGGATTGGACGAGCAGTACTTC
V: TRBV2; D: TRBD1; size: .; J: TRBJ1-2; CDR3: CASSVRQGPNYGYTF; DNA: TGTGCCAGCAGTGTCCGACAGGGGCCTAACTATGGCTACACCTTC
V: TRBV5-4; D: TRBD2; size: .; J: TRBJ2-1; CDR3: CASSSPFTSGGDEQFF; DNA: TGTGCCAGCAGCTCCCCTTTTACTAGCGGGGGAGATGAGCAGTTCTTC
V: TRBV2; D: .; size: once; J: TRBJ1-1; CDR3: CASSELRWDKNTEAFF; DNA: TGTGCCAGCAGCGAACTTCGTTGGGACAAGAACACTGAAGCTTTCTTT
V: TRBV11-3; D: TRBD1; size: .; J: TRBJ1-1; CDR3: CASSWGTDNTEAFF; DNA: TGTGCCAGCAGCTGGGGGACAGATAACACTGAAGCTTTCTTT
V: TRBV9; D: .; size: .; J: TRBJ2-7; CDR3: CASSVSAGESYEQYF; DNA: TGTGCCAGCAGCGTATCGGCAGGAGAGTCCTACGAGCAGTACTTC
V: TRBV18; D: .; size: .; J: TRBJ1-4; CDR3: CASSKGGTNEKLFF; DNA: TGTGCCAGCTCAAAGGGGGGAACTAATGAAAAACTGTTTTTT
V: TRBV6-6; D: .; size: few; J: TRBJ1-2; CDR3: CASSPGLIYGYTF; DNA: TGTGCCAGCAGTCCCGGCCTCATATATGGCTACACCTTC
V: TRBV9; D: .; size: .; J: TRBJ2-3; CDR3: CASSASGTPSTDTQYF; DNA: TGTGCCAGCAGCGCCTCCGGGACACCTAGCACAGATACGCAGTATTTT
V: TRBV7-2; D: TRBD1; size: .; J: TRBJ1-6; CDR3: CASSPRTGDNSPLHF; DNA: TGTGCCAGCAGCCCGCGGACAGGGGATAATTCACCCCTCCACTTT
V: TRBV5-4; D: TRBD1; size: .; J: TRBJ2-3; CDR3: CASSLQGRTDTQYF; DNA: TGTGCCAGCAGCTTACAGGGGCGCACAGATACGCAGTATTTT
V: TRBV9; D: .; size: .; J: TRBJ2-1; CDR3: CASSVAEYEQFF; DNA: TGTGCCAGCAGCGTAGCTGAGTATGAGCAGTTCTTC
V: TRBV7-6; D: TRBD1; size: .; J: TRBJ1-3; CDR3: CASSRGQTSGNTIYF; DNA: TGTGCCAGCAGCCGGGGACAGACCTCTGGAAACACCATATATTTT
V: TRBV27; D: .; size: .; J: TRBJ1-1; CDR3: CASTASFLDATEAFF; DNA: TGTGCCAGCACCGCATCTTTCTTGGACGCCACTGAAGCTTTCTTT
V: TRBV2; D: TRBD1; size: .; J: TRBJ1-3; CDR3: CASSLTGVRENTIYF; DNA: TGTGCCAGCAGTTTGACAGGGGTCAGGGAAAACACCATATATTTT
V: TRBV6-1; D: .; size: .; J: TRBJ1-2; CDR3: CASSEAARGTF; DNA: TGTGCCAGCAGTGAAGCTGCTCGGGGCACCTTC
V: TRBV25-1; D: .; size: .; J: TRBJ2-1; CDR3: CASISQTDSSYNEQFF; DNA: TGTGCCAGCATCTCCCAAACTGATAGCTCCTACAATGAGCAGTTCTTC
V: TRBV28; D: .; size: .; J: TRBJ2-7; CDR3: CASGVDVPYEQYF; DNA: TGTGCCAGTGGGGTGGACGTCCCCTACGAGCAGTACTTC
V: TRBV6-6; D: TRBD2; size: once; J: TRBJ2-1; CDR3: CASSYSGGEGYNEQFF; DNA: TGTGCCAGCAGTTACTCGGGCGGGGAGGGGTACAATGAGCAGTTCTTC
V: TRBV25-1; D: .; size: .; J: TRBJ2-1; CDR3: CASSEFGGVDSYNEQFF; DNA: TGTGCCAGCAGTGAATTCGGCGGCGTGGACAGCTACAATGAGCAGTTCTTC
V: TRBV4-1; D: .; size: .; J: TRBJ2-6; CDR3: CASSHASGANVLTF; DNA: TGCGCCAGCAGCCACGCATCCGGGGCCAACGTCCTGACTTTC
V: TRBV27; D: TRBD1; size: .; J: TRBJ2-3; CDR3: CASSPRTGTDTQYF; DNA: TGTGCCAGCAGTCCCCGGACAGGGACAGATACGCAGTATTTT
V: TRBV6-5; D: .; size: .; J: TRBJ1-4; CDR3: CASSYRQSFNEKLFF; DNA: TGTGCCAGCAGTTACCGACAGTCATTTAATGAAAAACTGTTTTTT
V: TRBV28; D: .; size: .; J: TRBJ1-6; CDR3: CASSLMRASSYNSPLHF; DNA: TGTGCCAGCAGTTTAATGAGGGCTAGCTCCTATAATTCACCCCTCCACTTT